This record concerns one TCR beta chain sequence. Its antigen remains undetermined. There are no base qualities to consult, and no much larger clone falls within one base. These data originate in a study of control samples from healthy donors and cancer patients (TCRdb year 2020). Receptor libraries were prepared by the immunoSEQ multiplex PCR assay. As stored in TCRdb, this immuneACCESS dataset retains in-frame rearrangements with V and J assigned. A fraction of the clones does not appear; measured against another copy, unresolved V genes explain less than half of the discrepancy, and the remainder lacks a known reason. For this sample the table gives some 130,000 clones, of which about 93% were detected only once. The ten largest clones add up to around 2.5% of the sample. From its cysteine to its phenylalanine, the CDR3 spans 14 amino acids. Only CDR3 DNA is held: 42 bases, read in frame from base 1. Based on the germline V gene, the CDR1 and CDR2 sequences are MDHEN and SYDVKM. V is trimmed back by 6 bases and J by 3 bases, and the junction contains 4 bases that no gene match accounts for.

The receptor's source is a middle-aged man in good health. Source material: blood. The rearranged segments are TRBV28 and TRBJ2-3; 9 nucleotides in the junction match TRBD1. This receptor carries the CDR3 CASRHGQGTDTQYF. The DNA sequence follows: TGTGCCAGCAGGCATGGACAGGGGACAGATACGCAGTATTTT.